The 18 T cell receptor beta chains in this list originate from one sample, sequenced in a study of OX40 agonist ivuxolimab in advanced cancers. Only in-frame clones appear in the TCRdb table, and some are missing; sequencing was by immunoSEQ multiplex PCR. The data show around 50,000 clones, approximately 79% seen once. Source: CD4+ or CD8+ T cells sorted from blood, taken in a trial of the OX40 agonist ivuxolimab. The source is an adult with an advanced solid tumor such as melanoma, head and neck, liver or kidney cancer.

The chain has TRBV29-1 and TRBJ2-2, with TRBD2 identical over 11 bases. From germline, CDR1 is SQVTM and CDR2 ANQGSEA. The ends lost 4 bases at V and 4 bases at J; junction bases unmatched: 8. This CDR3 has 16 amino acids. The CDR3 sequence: CSVGPSGRSGTGELFF. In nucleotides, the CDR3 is TGCAGCGTTGGTCCTAGCGGGAGGTCGGGCACCGGGGAGCTGTTTTTT.

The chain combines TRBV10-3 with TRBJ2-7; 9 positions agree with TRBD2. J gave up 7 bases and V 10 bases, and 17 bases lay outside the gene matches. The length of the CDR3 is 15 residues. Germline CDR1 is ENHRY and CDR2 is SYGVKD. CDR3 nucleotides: TGTGCCACAGAGGCGAGACTAGCGGCCGCGGGGGAGCAGTACTTC. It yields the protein CATEARLAAAGEQYF.

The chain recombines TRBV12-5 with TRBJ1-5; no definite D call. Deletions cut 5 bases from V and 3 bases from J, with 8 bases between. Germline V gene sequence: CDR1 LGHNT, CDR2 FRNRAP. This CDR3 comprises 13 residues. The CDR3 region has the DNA TGTGCTAGTGGTCTACTGTACAATCAGCCCCAGCATTTT. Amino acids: CASGLLYNQPQHF.

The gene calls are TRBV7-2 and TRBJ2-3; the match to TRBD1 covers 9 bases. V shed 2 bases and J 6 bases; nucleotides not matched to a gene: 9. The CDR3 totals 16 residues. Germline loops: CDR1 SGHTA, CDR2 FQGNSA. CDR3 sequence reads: CASSLPVTGGRDTQYF. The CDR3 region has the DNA TGTGCCAGCAGCTTACCCGTCACAGGGGGCAGGGATACGCAGTATTTT.

The CDR3 DNA is TGTGCCAGTAGACAGGGACAGCCTGGAAACACCATATATTTT. Its translation: CASRQGQPGNTIYF. The chain links TRBV19 to TRBJ1-3; 7 positions match TRBD1. The V gene end was trimmed by 6 bases and the J gene end by 2 bases; junction bases not matched to a gene: 4. Germline CDR1 LNHDA, CDR2 SQIVND (reference sequence). The CDR3 runs to 14 residues.

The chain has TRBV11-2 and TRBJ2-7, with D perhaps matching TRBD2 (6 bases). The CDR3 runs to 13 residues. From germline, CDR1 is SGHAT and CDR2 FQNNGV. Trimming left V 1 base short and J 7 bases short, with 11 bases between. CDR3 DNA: TGTGCCAGCAGCTTAGTATGGGGAGGAGAGCAGTACTTC. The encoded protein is CASSLVWGGEQYF.

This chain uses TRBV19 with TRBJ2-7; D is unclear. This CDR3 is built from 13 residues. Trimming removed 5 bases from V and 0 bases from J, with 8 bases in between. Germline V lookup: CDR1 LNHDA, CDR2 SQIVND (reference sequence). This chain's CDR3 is CASSPRLSYEQYF. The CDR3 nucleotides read TGTGCCAGTAGTCCACGACTCTCCTACGAGCAGTACTTC.

In DNA form, the CDR3 reads TGTGCCAGCAGCCCCCCGGGTAGCGGTGTAGGGGGGGGGCGCGAGCAGTACTTC. It yields the protein CASSPPGSGVGGGREQYF. V gene TRBV7-2 combines with J gene TRBJ2-7; a possible D gene is TRBD2 (7 bases). Between the trimmed V and J ends, which lost 5 bases and 6 bases, there was a span of 29 bases. From germline, CDR1 is SGHTA and CDR2 FQGNSA. There are 18 residues in the CDR3.

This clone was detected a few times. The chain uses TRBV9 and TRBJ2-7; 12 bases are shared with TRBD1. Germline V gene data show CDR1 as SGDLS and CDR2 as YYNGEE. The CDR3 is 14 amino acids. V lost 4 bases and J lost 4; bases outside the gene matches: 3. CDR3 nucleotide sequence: TGTGCCAGCAGCACGGGACAGGGGGCTTACGAGCAGTACTTC. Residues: CASSTGQGAYEQYF.

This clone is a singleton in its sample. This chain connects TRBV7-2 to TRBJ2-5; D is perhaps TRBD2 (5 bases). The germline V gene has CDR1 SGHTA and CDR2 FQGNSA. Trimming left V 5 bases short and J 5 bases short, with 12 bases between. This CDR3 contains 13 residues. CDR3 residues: CASSPPGKETQYF. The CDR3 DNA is TGTGCCAGCAGCCCCCCGGGGAAGGAGACCCAGTACTTC.

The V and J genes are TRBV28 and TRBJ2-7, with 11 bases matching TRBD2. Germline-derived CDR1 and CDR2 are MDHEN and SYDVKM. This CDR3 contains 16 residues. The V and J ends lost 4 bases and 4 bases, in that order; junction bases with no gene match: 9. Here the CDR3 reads CASSSPVLAGGYEQYF. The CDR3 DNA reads TGTGCCAGCAGTTCCCCTGTTCTAGCGGGAGGTTACGAGCAGTACTTC.

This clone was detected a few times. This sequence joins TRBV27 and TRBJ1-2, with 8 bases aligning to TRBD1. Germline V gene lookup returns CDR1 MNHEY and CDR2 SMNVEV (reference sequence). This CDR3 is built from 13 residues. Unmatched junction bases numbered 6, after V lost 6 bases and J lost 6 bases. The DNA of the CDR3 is TGTGCCAGCAGCATGGACAGGGCCGATGGCTACACCTTC. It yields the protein CASSMDRADGYTF.

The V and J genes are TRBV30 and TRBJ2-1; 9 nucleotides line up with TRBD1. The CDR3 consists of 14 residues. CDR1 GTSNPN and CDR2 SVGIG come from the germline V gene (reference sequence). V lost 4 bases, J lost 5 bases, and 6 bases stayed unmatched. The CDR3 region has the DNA TGTGCCTGGATACGGGACAGGGCCCACAATGAGCAGTTCTTC. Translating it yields CAWIRDRAHNEQFF.

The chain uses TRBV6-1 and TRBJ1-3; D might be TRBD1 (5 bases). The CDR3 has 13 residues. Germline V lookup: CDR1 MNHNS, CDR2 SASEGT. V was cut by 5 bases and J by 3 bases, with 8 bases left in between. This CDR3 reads CASSRGFGNTIYF. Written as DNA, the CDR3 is TGTGCCAGCAGTAGGGGATTTGGAAACACCATATATTTT.

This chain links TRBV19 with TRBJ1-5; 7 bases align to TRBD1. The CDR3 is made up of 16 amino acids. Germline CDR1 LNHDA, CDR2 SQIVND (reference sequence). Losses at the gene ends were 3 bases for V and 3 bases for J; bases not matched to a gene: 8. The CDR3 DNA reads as TGTGCCAGTAGTATTTCGGGGACAGTCTACAATCAGCCCCAGCATTTT. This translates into CASSISGTVYNQPQHF.

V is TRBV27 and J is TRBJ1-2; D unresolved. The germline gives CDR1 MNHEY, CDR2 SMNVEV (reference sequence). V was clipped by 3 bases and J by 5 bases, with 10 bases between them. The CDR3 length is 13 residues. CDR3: CASSLGRAYGYTF. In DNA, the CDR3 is TGTGCCAGCAGTTTGGGGAGGGCTTATGGCTACACCTTC.

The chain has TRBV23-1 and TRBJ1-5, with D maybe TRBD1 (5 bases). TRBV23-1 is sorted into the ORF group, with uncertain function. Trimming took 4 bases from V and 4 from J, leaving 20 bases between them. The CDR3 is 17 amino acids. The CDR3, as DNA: TGCGCCAGCAGTCCCACCTACGGGACGGTTTTTAATCAGCCCCAGCATTTT. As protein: CASSPTYGTVFNQPQHF.

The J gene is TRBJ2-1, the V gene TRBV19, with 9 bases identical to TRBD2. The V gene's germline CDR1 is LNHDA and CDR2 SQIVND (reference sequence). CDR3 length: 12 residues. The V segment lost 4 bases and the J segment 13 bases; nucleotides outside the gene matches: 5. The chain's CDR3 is CASSTIAGAQFF. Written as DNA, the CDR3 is TGTGCCAGTAGTACTATAGCGGGGGCCCAGTTCTTC.